The 31 T cell receptor beta chains below come from one sample, sequenced in a study of T cell repertoires in ileal Crohn's disease. Data came from immunoSEQ multiplex PCR; TCRdb stores just in-frame clones and leaves some out. The table lists some 2,000 clones, around four fifths of them singletons. Input material: ileal tissue. The receptor set was obtained from an adult with Crohn's disease.

CDR3 sequence reads: CATGTGGASPLHF. The CDR3 DNA reads TGTGCCACCGGGACAGGGGGCGCTTCACCCCTCCACTTT. The chain combines TRBV6-5 with TRBJ1-6; 12 bases are shared with TRBD1. This CDR3 region has 13 residues. With V trimmed by 10 bases and J by 9 bases, 4 bases remained unmatched. The V gene's germline CDR1 is MNHEY and CDR2 SVGAGI.

The chain recombines TRBV27 with TRBJ2-6; no firm D call. Germline V gene lookup returns CDR1 MNHEY and CDR2 SMNVEV (reference sequence). V lost 3 bases to trimming and J lost 0 bases, with 3 bases between them. The CDR3 extends over 14 amino acids. CDR3 protein: CASSFHSGANVLTF. CDR3 DNA: TGTGCCAGCAGTTTCCACTCTGGGGCCAACGTCCTGACTTTC.

This clone occurred once. CDR3 protein: CASSLPRGYTF. The CDR3 nucleotides are TGTGCCAGCAGCTTACCCCGTGGCTACACCTTC. V usage is TRBV7-9 and J usage is TRBJ1-2; D unresolved. The CDR3 contains 11 residues. Deletions cut 2 bases from V and 7 bases from J, with 5 bases between. Germline V gene data show CDR1 as SEHNR and CDR2 as FQNEAQ (reference sequence).

This chain links TRBV2 with TRBJ2-4; tentative D call: TRBD2 (6 bases). Germline V gene data show CDR1 as SNHLY and CDR2 as FYNNEI. Deletions cut 7 bases from V and 5 bases from J, with 30 bases between. CDR3 length: 19 amino acids. CDR3 sequence (DNA): TGTGCCAGCAAGGAGATCGCCAGCCTTGGGAGGACGGGCGAAAACATTCAGTACTTC. This codes for CASKEIASLGRTGENIQYF. The whole variable domain, filled in from reference TRBV2 and TRBJ2-4, reads EPEVTQTPSHQVTQMGQEVILRCVPISNHLYFYWYRQILGQKVEFLVSFYNNEISEKSEIFDDQFSVERPDGSNFTLKIRSTKLEDSAMYFCASKEIASLGRTGENIQYFGAGTRLSVL.

The chain has TRBV7-3 and TRBJ2-2; 11 nucleotides align to TRBD2. V was clipped by 4 bases and J by 4 bases; unmatched bases: 11. The CDR3 consists of 18 residues. Germline loops: CDR1 SGHTA, CDR2 FQGTGA. The chain's CDR3 is CASSSGVAGGLVTGELFF. The CDR3 bases are TGTGCCAGCAGCTCCGGGGTAGCGGGGGGGCTGGTCACCGGGGAGCTGTTTTTT.

Only a few counts were recorded for this clone. The same CDR3 is also encoded by other DNA sequences in this sample. This chain connects TRBV7-8 to TRBJ2-7; D might be TRBD2 (7 bases). The CDR3 runs 15 residues. The germline V and J ends were trimmed by 5 bases and 6 bases, with 20 bases remaining between them. Germline lookup yields CDR1 SGHVS and CDR2 FQNEAQ. The DNA of the CDR3 is TGTGCCAGCAGCCTCAACCGGGGGGCTGCAGGCGAGCAGTACTTC. Translation gives CASSLNRGAAGEQYF.

A word on this clone: The sample holds other DNA sequences that translate to the same CDR3. J is TRBJ2-7 and V is TRBV7-8; D is possibly TRBD2 (7 bases). V was trimmed by 6 bases and J by 6 bases, leaving 21 bases between them. Germline V gene sequence: CDR1 SGHVS, CDR2 FQNEAQ. The CDR3 has 15 amino acids. CDR3 bases: TGTGCCAGCAGTCTCAACCGGGGGGCTGCAGGCGAGCAGTACTTC. Translating gives CASSLNRGAAGEQYF.

This clone was seen only a few times. The V and J genes are TRBV19 and TRBJ1-1, with a possible D match to TRBD1 (5 bases). V lost 3 bases and J 3 bases, leaving 11 bases between the germline ends. Germline V gene lookup returns CDR1 LNHDA and CDR2 SQIVND (reference sequence). The CDR3 spans 14 residues. Here the CDR3 reads CASSISGVHTEAFF. The CDR3, as DNA: TGTGCCAGTAGTATCTCGGGGGTTCACACTGAAGCTTTCTTT.

The rearrangement joins TRBV15 to TRBJ1-1; D is possibly TRBD1 (6 bases). V lost 0 bases to trimming and J lost 0 bases, with 8 bases between them. CDR1 is LNHNV and CDR2 is YYDKDF in the germline V gene (reference sequence). The CDR3 has 15 amino acids. The CDR3 loop reads CATSREGTLNTEAFF. The CDR3 DNA sequence: TGTGCCACCAGCAGAGAAGGGACATTGAACACTGAAGCTTTCTTT.

The V and J genes are TRBV6-1 and TRBJ2-7; 9 bases map to TRBD2. The junction had 2 bases not matched to a gene; V was cut back by 0 bases and J by 2 bases. The CDR3 is made up of 15 amino acids. Germline CDR1 MNHNS, CDR2 SASEGT. The CDR3 nucleotides read TGTGCCAGCAGTGAAGCGGTAGCGGGGGCCTACGAGCAGTACTTC. The encoded protein is CASSEAVAGAYEQYF.

CDR3 DNA sequence: TGTGCCATCAGTGAGGTTGCGGGAAACACTGAAGCTTTCTTT. Residues: CAISEVAGNTEAFF. The chain carries TRBV10-3 and TRBJ1-1; no clear D gene. Trimming took 2 bases from V and 2 from J, leaving 9 bases between them. CDR1 ENHRY and CDR2 SYGVKD come from the germline V gene. This CDR3 has 14 amino acids.

This clone was detected only once. The V gene is TRBV30, the J gene TRBJ2-6, with 9 bases that match TRBD1. CDR3 length: 17 amino acids. Germline loops: CDR1 GTSNPN, CDR2 SVGIG (reference sequence). V dropped 3 bases and J dropped 1; count of bases not matched to a gene: 7. CDR3 amino acids: CAWRGDREPSGANVLTF. The CDR3 nucleotides read TGTGCCTGGAGGGGGGACAGGGAGCCATCTGGGGCCAACGTCCTGACTTTC.

This clone was detected a few times. The chain has TRBV9 and TRBJ2-7; TRBD2 aligns across 8 bases. V shed 3 bases and J 5 bases; nucleotides not matched to a gene: 10. The germline V gene has CDR1 SGDLS and CDR2 YYNGEE. CDR3 size: 15 residues. CDR3 in DNA: TGTGCCAGCAGCGCCCCTCGGGGGGGCCGGGACGAGCAGTACTTC. Amino acids: CASSAPRGGRDEQYF.

The chain employs TRBV15 and TRBJ1-4, with a weak D call TRBD1 (5 bases). Trimming cost V 1 base and J 7 bases, with 13 bases left between them. The CDR3 has 15 residues. Germline CDR1 reads LNHNV; CDR2 reads YYDKDF (reference sequence). The CDR3 DNA is TGTGCCACCAGCAGAGGAGGAGGGGAGAGTGAAAAACTGTTTTTT. Translating it yields CATSRGGGESEKLFF.

The chain employs TRBV2 and TRBJ1-1; D ambiguous. With 4 bases removed from V and 0 bases from J, the gap between germline ends came to 9 bases. The CDR3 has 14 amino acids. The germline V gene encodes CDR1 SNHLY and CDR2 FYNNEI. The CDR3 loop is CASSGSALNTEAFF. The CDR3 nucleotides read TGTGCCAGCAGTGGTTCCGCGTTGAACACTGAAGCTTTCTTT.

This rearrangement joins TRBV7-6 to TRBJ1-1; the D gene is possibly TRBD1 (5 bases). The ends were cut back, 5 bases at V and 5 bases at J, with 15 bases in the middle. Germline assignment: CDR1 SGHVS and CDR2 FNYEAQ. The length of the CDR3 is 14 residues. For the CDR3, the DNA is TGTGCCAGCAGCCCATGGGGGGGGGATACTGAAGCTTTCTTT. The encoded protein is CASSPWGGDTEAFF.

The rearrangement joins TRBV12-5 to TRBJ1-1; D uncertain. Trimming took off 1 base at V and 1 base at J, with 4 bases between the two ends. Germline V lookup: CDR1 LGHNT, CDR2 FRNRAP. The CDR3 runs to 13 residues. The CDR3 protein is CASGLEPNTEAFF. The CDR3 DNA reads as TGTGCTAGTGGTTTGGAGCCGAACACTGAAGCTTTCTTT.

The chain combines TRBV5-4 with TRBJ1-2, with TRBD1 matching over 7 bases. Trimming at V came to 4 bases and at J to 8 bases, leaving 8 bases not matched to a gene. Looked up from germline, CDR1 is SGHNT and CDR2 is YYREEE (reference sequence). The CDR3 extends over 13 amino acids. CDR3 region: CASSRVGGQGYTF. CDR3 DNA sequence: TGTGCCAGCAGCCGAGTAGGGGGACAGGGCTACACCTTC.

The genes are TRBV2 and TRBJ1-2; 7 bases line up with TRBD1. The CDR3 extends over 13 amino acids. Germline loops: CDR1 SNHLY, CDR2 FYNNEI. J lost 4 bases, V lost 6 bases, and 5 bases had no gene match. As DNA, the CDR3 is TGTGCCAGCAGCTCGGGACAGTTCTATGGCTACACCTTC. This codes for CASSSGQFYGYTF.

DNA of the CDR3: TGCGCCAGCAATATTCAGGGACTCACAGATACGCAGTATTTT. Translation gives CASNIQGLTDTQYF. This sequence joins TRBV10-1 and TRBJ2-3, with D tentatively TRBD2 (6 bases). Germline lookup yields CDR1 WNHNN and CDR2 SYGVQD (reference sequence). V lost 7 bases to trimming and J lost 2 bases, with 13 bases between them. This CDR3 spans 14 amino acids.

The chain joins TRBV2 to TRBJ2-3; 12 bases align to TRBD2. Germline CDR1 is SNHLY and CDR2 is FYNNEI. Losses at the gene ends were 6 bases for V and 4 bases for J; bases not matched to a gene: 5. The CDR3 has 15 residues. The CDR3 DNA is TGTGCCAGCAGGAAACTAGCGGGGGGAGCAGATACGCAGTATTTT. Translation gives CASRKLAGGADTQYF.

The chain joins TRBV14 to TRBJ1-2; D call uncertain. CDR3 size: 12 residues. Trimming removed 6 bases from V and 3 bases from J, with 8 bases in between. In germline, CDR1 is SGHDN, CDR2 FVKESK. Written as DNA, the CDR3 is TGTGCCAGCAGTGCGGGGTACTATGGCTACACCTTC. Translated, it gives CASSAGYYGYTF. Complete variable domain (other parts from reference TRBV14 and TRBJ1-2): EAGVTQFPSHSVIEKGQTVTLRCDPISGHDNLYWYRRVMGKEIKFLLHFVKESKQDESGMPNNRFLAERTGGTYSTLKVQPAELEDSGVYFCASSAGYYGYTFGSGTRLTVV.

This clone was observed once. V is TRBV5-1 and J is TRBJ1-2; a weak D match, TRBD1 (6 bases). Germline CDR1 is SGHRS and CDR2 is YFSETQ. V lost 0 bases, J lost 4 bases, and 13 bases lay in between. The CDR3 length is 15 residues. This CDR3 is CASSLGTGFAYGYTF. DNA for the CDR3: TGCGCCAGCAGCTTGGGAACAGGGTTTGCCTATGGCTACACCTTC.

The genes are TRBV6-5 and TRBJ1-5; D might be TRBD1 (6 bases). The length of the CDR3 is 13 residues. V lost 2 bases, J lost 5 bases, and 7 bases lay in between. Germline V gene data show CDR1 as MNHEY and CDR2 as SVGAGI. CDR3 sequence (DNA): TGTGCCAGCAGTTACCGACAGGATCAGCCCCAGCATTTT. Protein product: CASSYRQDQPQHF.

This chain connects TRBV15 to TRBJ2-7; maybe TRBD2 (5 bases). Trimming took off 0 bases at V and 3 bases at J, with 15 bases between the two ends. The CDR3 contains 16 residues. The germline gives CDR1 LNHNV, CDR2 YYDKDF (reference sequence). Here the CDR3 reads CATSRDPEGLNYEQYF. CDR3 bases: TGTGCCACCAGCAGAGATCCCGAGGGATTGAACTACGAGCAGTACTTC.

The chain has TRBV11-2 and TRBJ2-1; 9 bases match TRBD2. Per the germline V gene, CDR1 is SGHAT and CDR2 is FQNNGV. Trimming at V came to 1 base and at J to 4 bases, leaving 5 bases not matched to a gene. This CDR3 has 16 residues. The CDR3 bases are TGTGCCAGCAGCTTAGGGGTTAGCGGGGGTTACAATGAGCAGTTCTTC. Translating it yields CASSLGVSGGYNEQFF. Variable domain in full (rest from reference TRBV11-2 and TRBJ2-1): EAGVAQSPRYKIIEKRQSVAFWCNPISGHATLYWYQQILGQGPKLLIQFQNNGVVDDSQLPKDRFSAERLKGVDSTLKIQPAKLEDSAVYLCASSLGVSGGYNEQFFGPGTRLTVL.

CDR3 in DNA: TGTGCCAGCTCACGCCCCGGCTACGAGCAGTACTTC. It codes for CASSRPGYEQYF. The chain couples TRBV18 to TRBJ2-7; D not resolved. Germline V CDR1 and CDR2: KGHSH, LQKENI. The V end was cut by 4 bases, the J end by 3 bases, with 7 bases between. The CDR3 sequence is 12 residues long. The full variable domain, completed using reference TRBV18 and TRBJ2-7, is NAGVMQNPRHLVRRRGQEARLRCSPMKGHSHVYWYRQLPEEGLKFMVYLQKENIIDESGMPKERFSAEFPKEGPSILRIQQVVRGDSAAYFCASSRPGYEQYFGPGTRLTVT.

To note about this clone: An end of the junction does not agree with germline; a read error may underlie this. The chain couples TRBV7-7 to TRBJ2-7; 9 bases fit TRBD1. Germline V gene data show CDR1 as SSHAT and CDR2 as FNYEAQ (reference sequence). The CDR3 sequence is 14 residues long. The CDR3 sequence: CASSPGTGSNEQYF. The CDR3 bases are TGTGCTAGCAGCCCCGGGACAGGGTCGAACGAGCAGTACTTC. Using reference TRBV7-7 and TRBJ2-7 for the parts outside the CDR3, the full variable domain is GAGVSQSPRYKVTKRGQDVTLRCDPISSHATLYWYQQALGQGPEFLTYFNYEAQPDKSGLPSDRFSAERPEGSISTLTIQRTEQRDSAMYRCASSPGTGSNEQYFGPGTRLTVT.

V and J are TRBV10-3 and TRBJ1-2, with TRBD1 matching 7 bases. This CDR3 region has 19 residues. The germline V gene encodes CDR1 ENHRY and CDR2 SYGVKD. V lost 6 bases and J lost 6; bases outside the gene matches: 25. In DNA form, the CDR3 reads TGTGCCATCAGACTGCTATCGATGACAGGGATAGGGGGAGGAGATGGCTACACCTTC. Its translation: CAIRLLSMTGIGGGDGYTF.

V gene TRBV18 combines with J gene TRBJ1-2; a weak D match, TRBD1 (5 bases). V was cut by 2 bases and J by 5 bases, with 15 bases left in between. The CDR3 has 15 amino acids. Germline-derived CDR1 and CDR2 are KGHSH and LQKENI. The CDR3 nucleotides read TGTGCCAGCTCACCAGGCGTAACAGGTTATTATGGCTACACCTTC. It is translated as CASSPGVTGYYGYTF.

The V call is TRBV5-1, the J call TRBJ1-1; maybe TRBD1 (6 bases). Germline assignment: CDR1 SGHRS and CDR2 YFSETQ. V gave up 0 bases and J gave up 7 bases, with 19 bases separating them. CDR3 length equals 16 residues. The CDR3 DNA reads TGCGCCAGCAGCTTGGCAGTTGGGCAGGGGATGAGTGAAGCTTTCTTT. Translation gives CASSLAVGQGMSEAFF.